This passage covers 4 T cell receptor beta chains from one sample sequenced in a study of CD8+ T cells in alopecia areata. cDNA serving as the sequencing template came from extracted, reverse transcribed RNA. Data came from immunoSEQ multiplex PCR; TCRdb stores just in-frame clones and leaves some out. The table records almost 250,000 clones, under 80% of them present only once. The sample in question was CD4+ T cells sorted from blood, obtained at week 0. All receptors come from a human donor with alopecia areata.

As DNA, the CDR3 is TGTGCCTGTCCCACCCGGACAGGGGCGACCGGGGAGCTGTTTTTT. Amino acid sequence: CACPTRTGATGELFF. The chain joins TRBV30 to TRBJ2-2, with 9 bases that match TRBD1. CDR1 and CDR2 (germline): GTSNPN, SVGIG (reference sequence). This CDR3 comprises 15 residues. V shed 6 bases, J shed 5 bases, and the junction held 10 bases outside the gene matches.

The chain joins TRBV6-6 to TRBJ2-6, with D perhaps matching TRBD1 (6 bases). Trimming removed 6 bases from V and 4 bases from J, with 10 bases in between. Germline V gene sequence: CDR1 MNHNY, CDR2 SVGAGI (reference sequence). There are 14 residues in the CDR3. CDR3 nucleotide sequence: TGTGCCAGCAGGCAGGGGTCGGGGGCCAACGTCCTGACTTTC. Protein sequence: CASRQGSGANVLTF.

The rearrangement joins TRBV10-3 to TRBJ2-1; D is uncertain. The V gene lost 4 bases and the J gene lost 9 bases, with 10 bases spanning the gap. The length of the CDR3 is 12 residues. Germline CDR1 and CDR2: ENHRY and SYGVKD. CDR3 bases: TGTGCCATCAGTGTCCCAGGTGGTGAGCAGTTCTTC. Amino acid sequence: CAISVPGGEQFF.

The gene calls are TRBV25-1 and TRBJ2-5; possibly TRBD2 for D (5 bases). CDR1 is MGHDK and CDR2 is SYGVNS in the germline V gene. CDR3 length: 15 residues. V was trimmed by 2 bases and J by 1 base, leaving 11 bases between them. The CDR3 here is CASSEARAGQETQYF. Written as DNA, the CDR3 is TGTGCCAGCAGTGAAGCGAGGGCCGGCCAAGAGACCCAGTACTTC. Drawing the rest from reference TRBV25-1 and TRBJ2-5, the complete variable domain is EADIYQTPRYLVIGTGKKITLECSQTMGHDKMYWYQQDPGMELHLIHYSYGVNSTEKGDLSSESTVSRIRTEHFPLTLESARPSHTSQYLCASSEARAGQETQYFGPGTRLLVL.